This T cell receptor (beta chain) came from a study of shared clonotypes between healthy human individuals. Researchers ran the assay at a deep level. For sorted subsets, roughly 210 ng DNA per replicate equaled 30,000 or so T cell genomes. Generated by immunoSEQ multiplex PCR, the TCRdb table keeps only in-frame clones and is missing some. The data hold around 2,000,000 clones, with 95% observed a single time. Overall study results and limits: The naive CD4 repertoires of a few donors were compared, and approximately 5.3% of clonotypes were shared.

Germline V lookup: CDR1 MNHEY, CDR2 SMNVEV (reference sequence). CDR3 size: 16 residues. V was clipped by 7 bases and J by 1 base; unmatched bases: 9. A remark on this clone: The antigen is unknown.

The gene calls are TRBV27 and TRBJ1-1, with 10 bases lining up with TRBD1. This receptor was taken from a man younger than 30 in good health. Sequencing used naive CD4+ T cells sorted from blood. Subset given: CD45RA+ positively selected. The CDR3 DNA follows: TGTGCCAGCAATCGGAGGGACAGGGGCACGAACACTGAAGCTTTCTTT. It specifies CASNRRDRGTNTEAFF.